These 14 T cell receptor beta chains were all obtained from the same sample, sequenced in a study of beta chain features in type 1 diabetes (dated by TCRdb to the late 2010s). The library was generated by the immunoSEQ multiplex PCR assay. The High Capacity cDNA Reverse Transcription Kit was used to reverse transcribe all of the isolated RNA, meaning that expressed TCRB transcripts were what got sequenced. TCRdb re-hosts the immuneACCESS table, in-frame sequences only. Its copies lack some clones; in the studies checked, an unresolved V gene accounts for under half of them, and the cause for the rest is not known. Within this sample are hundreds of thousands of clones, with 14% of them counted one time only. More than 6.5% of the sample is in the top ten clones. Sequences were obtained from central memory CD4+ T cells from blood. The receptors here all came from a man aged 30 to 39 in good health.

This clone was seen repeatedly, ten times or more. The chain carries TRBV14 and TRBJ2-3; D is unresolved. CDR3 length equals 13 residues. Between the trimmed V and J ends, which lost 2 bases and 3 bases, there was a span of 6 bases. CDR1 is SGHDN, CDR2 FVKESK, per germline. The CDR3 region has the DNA TGTGCCAGCAGCCAACGTCCAACAGATACGCAGTATTTT. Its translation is CASSQRPTDTQYF. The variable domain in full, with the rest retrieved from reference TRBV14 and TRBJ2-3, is EAGVTQFPSHSVIEKGQTVTLRCDPISGHDNLYWYRRVMGKEIKFLLHFVKESKQDESGMPNNRFLAERTGGTYSTLKVQPAELEDSGVYFCASSQRPTDTQYFGPGTRLTVL.

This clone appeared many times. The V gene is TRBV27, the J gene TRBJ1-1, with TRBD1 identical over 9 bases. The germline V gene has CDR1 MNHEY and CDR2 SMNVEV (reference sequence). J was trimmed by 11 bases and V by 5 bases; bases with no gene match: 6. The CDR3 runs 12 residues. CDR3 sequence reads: CASSEYRGQAFF. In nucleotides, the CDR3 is TGTGCCAGCAGTGAGTACAGGGGGCAGGCTTTCTTT.

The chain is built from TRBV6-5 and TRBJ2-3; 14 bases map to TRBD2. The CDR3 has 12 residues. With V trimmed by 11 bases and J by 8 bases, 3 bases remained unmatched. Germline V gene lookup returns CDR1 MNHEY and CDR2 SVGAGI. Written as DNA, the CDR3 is TGTGCCGCTGGACTAGCGGGAGGTACGCAGTATTTT. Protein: CAAGLAGGTQYF.

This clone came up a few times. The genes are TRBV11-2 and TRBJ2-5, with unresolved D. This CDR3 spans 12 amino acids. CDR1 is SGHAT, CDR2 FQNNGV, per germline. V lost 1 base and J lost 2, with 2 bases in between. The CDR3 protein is CASSLGQETQYF. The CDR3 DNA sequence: TGTGCCAGCAGCTTAGGTCAAGAGACCCAGTACTTC.

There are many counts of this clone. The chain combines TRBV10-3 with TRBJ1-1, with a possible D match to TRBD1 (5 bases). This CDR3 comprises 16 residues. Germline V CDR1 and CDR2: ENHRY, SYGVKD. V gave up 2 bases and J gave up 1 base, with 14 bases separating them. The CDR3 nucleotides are TGTGCCATCAGTGAGCAGGGAGCGTCCCGGAACACTGAAGCTTTCTTT. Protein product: CAISEQGASRNTEAFF.

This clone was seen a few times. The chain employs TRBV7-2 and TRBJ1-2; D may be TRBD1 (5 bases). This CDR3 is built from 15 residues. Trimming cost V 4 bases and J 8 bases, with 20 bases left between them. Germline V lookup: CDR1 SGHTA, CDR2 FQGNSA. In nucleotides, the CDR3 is TGTGCCAGCAGCTCATCTTGGGACCTATTGCGGGGCTACACCTTC. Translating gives CASSSSWDLLRGYTF.

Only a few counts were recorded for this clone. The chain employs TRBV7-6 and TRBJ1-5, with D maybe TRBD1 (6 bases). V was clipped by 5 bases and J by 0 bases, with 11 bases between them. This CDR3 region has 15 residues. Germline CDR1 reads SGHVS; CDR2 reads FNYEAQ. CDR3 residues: CASSPDSNSNQPQHF. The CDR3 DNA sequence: TGTGCCAGCAGCCCGGACAGCAATAGCAATCAGCCCCAGCATTTT.

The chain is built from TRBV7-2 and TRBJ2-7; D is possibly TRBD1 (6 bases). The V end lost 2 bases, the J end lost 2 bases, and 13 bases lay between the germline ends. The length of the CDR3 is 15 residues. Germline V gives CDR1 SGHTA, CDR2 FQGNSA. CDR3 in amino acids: CASSLTPGTTYEQYV. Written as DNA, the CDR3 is TGTGCCAGCAGCTTAACTCCCGGGACAACCTACGAGCAGTACGTC.

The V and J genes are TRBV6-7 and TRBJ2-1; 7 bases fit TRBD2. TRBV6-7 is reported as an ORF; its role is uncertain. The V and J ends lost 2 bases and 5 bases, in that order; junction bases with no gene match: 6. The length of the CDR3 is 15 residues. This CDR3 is CASSYHPRGDNEQFF. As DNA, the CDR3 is TGTGCCAGCAGTTACCACCCCCGGGGGGACAATGAGCAGTTCTTC.

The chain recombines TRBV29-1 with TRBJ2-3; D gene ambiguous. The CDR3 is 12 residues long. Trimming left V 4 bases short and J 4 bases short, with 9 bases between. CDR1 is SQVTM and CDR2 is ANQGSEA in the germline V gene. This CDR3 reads CSVGAAADTQYF. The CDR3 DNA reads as TGCAGCGTTGGCGCAGCCGCAGATACGCAGTATTTT.

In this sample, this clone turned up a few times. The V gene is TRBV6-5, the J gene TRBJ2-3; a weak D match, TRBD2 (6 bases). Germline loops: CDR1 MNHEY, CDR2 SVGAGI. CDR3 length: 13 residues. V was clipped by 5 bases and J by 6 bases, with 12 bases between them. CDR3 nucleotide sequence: TGTGCCAGCAGTCGACTAGTTGGCGATACGCAGTATTTT. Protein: CASSRLVGDTQYF.

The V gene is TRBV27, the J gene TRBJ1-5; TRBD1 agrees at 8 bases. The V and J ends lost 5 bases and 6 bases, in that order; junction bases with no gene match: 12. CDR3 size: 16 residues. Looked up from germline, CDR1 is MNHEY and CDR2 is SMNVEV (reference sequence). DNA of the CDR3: TGTGCCAGCAGTCTCTTCCCGGACAGGGCGGGTCAGCCCCAGCATTTT. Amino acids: CASSLFPDRAGQPQHF.

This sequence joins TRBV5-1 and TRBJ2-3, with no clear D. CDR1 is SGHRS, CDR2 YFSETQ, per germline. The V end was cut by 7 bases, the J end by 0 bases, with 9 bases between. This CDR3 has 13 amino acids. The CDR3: CASVGPSTDTQYF. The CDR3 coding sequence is TGCGCCAGCGTGGGCCCAAGCACAGATACGCAGTATTTT. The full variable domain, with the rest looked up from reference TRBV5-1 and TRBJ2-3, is KAGVTQTPRYLIKTRGQQVTLSCSPISGHRSVSWYQQTPGQGLQFLFEYFSETQRNKGNFPGRFSGRQFSNSRSEMNVSTLELGDSALYLCASVGPSTDTQYFGPGTRLTVL.

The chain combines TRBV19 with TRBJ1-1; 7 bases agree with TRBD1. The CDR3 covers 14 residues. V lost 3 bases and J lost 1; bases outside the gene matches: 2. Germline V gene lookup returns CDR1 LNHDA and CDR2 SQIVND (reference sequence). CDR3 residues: CASSMGQTNTEAFF. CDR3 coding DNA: TGTGCCAGTAGTATGGGACAGACGAACACTGAAGCTTTCTTT.